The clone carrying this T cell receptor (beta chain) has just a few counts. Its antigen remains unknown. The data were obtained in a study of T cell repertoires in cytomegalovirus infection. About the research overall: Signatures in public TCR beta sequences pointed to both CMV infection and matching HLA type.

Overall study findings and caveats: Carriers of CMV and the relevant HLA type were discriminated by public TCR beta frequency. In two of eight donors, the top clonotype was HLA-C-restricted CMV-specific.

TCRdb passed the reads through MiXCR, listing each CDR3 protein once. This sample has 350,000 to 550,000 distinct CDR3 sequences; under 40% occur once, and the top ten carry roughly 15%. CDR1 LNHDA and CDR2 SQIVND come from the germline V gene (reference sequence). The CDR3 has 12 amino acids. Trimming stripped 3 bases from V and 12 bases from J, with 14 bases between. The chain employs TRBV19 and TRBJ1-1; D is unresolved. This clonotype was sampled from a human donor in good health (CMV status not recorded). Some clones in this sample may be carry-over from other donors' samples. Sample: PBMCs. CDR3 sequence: CASSISVGPTFF. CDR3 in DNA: TGTGCCAGTAGTATTTCGGTGGGCCCGACTTTCTTT. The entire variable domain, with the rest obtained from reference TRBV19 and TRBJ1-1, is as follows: DGGITQSPKYLFRKEGQNVTLSCEQNLNHDAMYWYRQDPGQGLRLIYYSQIVNDFQKGDIAEGYSVSREKKESFPLTVTSAQKNPTAFYLCASSISVGPTFFGQGTRLTVV.